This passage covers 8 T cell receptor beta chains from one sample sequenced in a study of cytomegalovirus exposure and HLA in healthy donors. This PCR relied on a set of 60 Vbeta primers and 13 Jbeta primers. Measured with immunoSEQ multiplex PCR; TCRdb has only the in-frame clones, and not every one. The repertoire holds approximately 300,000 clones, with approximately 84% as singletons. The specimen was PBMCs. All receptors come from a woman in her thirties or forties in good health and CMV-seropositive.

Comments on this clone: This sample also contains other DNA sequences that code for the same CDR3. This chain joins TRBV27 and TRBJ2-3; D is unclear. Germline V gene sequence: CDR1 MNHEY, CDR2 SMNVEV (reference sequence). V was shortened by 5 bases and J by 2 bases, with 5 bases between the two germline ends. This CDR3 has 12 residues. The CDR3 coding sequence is TGTGCCAGCAGTCGTTTCACAGATACGCAGTATTTT. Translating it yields CASSRFTDTQYF.

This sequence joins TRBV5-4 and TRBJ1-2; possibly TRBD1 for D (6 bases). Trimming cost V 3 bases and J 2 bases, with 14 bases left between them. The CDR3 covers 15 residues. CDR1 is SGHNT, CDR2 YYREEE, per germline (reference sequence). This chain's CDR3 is CASSSGQIINYGYTF. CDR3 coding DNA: TGTGCCAGCAGCTCCGGACAGATAATCAACTATGGCTACACCTTC. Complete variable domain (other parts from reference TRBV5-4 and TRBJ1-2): ETGVTQSPTHLIKTRGQQVTLRCSSQSGHNTVSWYQQALGQGPQFIFQYYREEENGRGNFPPRFSGLQFPNYSSELNVNALELDDSALYLCASSSGQIINYGYTFGSGTRLTVV.

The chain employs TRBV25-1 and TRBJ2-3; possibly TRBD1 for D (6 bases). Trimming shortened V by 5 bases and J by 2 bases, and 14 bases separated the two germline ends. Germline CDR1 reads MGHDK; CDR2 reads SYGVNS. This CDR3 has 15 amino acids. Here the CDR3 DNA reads TGTGCCAGCAGTCGTGCAGGGGTCCCCACAGATACGCAGTATTTT. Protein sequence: CASSRAGVPTDTQYF.

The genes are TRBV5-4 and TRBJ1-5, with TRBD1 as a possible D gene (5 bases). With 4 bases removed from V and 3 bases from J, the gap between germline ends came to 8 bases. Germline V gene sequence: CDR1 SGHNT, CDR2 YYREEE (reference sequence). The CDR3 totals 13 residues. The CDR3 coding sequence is TGTGCCAGCAGCCTGGACATCAATCAGCCCCAGCATTTT. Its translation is CASSLDINQPQHF.

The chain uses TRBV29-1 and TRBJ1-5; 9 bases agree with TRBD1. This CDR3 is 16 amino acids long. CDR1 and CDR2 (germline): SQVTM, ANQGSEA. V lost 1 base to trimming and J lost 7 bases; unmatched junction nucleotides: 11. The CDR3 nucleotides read TGCAGCGTTGAAGTGTCAGGGACAGGGTCTCGGCAGCCCCAGCATTTT. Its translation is CSVEVSGTGSRQPQHF.

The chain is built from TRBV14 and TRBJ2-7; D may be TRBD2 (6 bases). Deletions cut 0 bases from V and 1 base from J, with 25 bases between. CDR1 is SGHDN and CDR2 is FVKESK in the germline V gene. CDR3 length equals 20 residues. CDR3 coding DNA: TGTGCCAGCAGCCAAGAGGCGCCAGGTCACTATGTGGGGACTTCCTACGAGCAGTACTTC. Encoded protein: CASSQEAPGHYVGTSYEQYF.

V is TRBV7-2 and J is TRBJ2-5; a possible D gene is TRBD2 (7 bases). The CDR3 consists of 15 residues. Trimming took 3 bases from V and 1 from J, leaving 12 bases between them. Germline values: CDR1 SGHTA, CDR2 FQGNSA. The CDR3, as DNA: TGTGCCAGCAGCTTTGGAGGGGGGGTCCAAGAGACCCAGTACTTC. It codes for CASSFGGGVQETQYF.

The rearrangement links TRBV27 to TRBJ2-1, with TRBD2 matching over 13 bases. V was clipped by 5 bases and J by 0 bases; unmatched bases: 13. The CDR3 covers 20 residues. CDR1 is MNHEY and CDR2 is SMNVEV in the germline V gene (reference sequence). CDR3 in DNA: TGTGCCAGCAGTCCACAGTTGGGACTAGCGGGAACGAGCTCCTACAATGAGCAGTTCTTC. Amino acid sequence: CASSPQLGLAGTSSYNEQFF.